This record looks at one T cell receptor (beta chain) sequence and its context. Its antigen is undetermined. These data are taken from a study of persistence of HIV-infected CD4 T cells. Study overall: Multiple blood draws of up to about 180 mL, except a couple of donors with single leukapheresis.

Overlapping HIV-1 Gag 15-mer peptides at approximately 1 ug per peptide per mL were used. Memory cells lacking CD40L and CD69 with high CD45RO were sorted. An approximately 18-hour stimulation of CD8-depleted PBMCs used anti-CD28/CD49d costimulation, CD40-blocking antibody and enfuvirtide. Study-level points and caveats: TCRbeta richness was lower in CMV- and Gag-responding cells than in anti-CD3/anti-CD28-responding cells.

The immunoSEQ assay was version 4, run in survey mode. The repertoire was sequenced with immunoSEQ multiplex PCR; TCRdb's copy has only in-frame clones and lacks some. Here the sample spans tens of thousands of clones, 80% to 90% being singletons. The origin of this receptor is an adult woman with HIV who was CMV-seropositive. This specimen was CD4+ T cells sorted from PBMCs after approximately 20-hour stimulation, taken from a patient who received antiretroviral therapy.

The CDR3 DNA follows: TGTGCCAGCAGTTACCGGACAGGGGGCTACGAGCAGTACTTC. Its protein is CASSYRTGGYEQYF. V gene TRBV6-2 or TRBV6-3 combines with J gene TRBJ2-7; TRBD1 aligns across 10 bases. Germline-derived CDR1 and CDR2 are MNHEY and SVGEGT. The CDR3 sequence is 14 residues long. V was clipped by 2 bases and J by 3 bases; unmatched bases: 1.